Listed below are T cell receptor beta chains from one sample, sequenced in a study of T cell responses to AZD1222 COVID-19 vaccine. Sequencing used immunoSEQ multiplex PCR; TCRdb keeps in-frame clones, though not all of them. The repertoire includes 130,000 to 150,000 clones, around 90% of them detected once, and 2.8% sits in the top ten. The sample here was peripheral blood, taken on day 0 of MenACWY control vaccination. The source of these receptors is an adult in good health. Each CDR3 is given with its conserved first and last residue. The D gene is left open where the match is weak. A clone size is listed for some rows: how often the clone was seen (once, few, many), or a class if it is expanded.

CDR3 DNA: TGCGCCAGCAGTGAGATCGGCAGGGACAATCAGCCCCAGCATTTT
CDR3 protein: CASSEIGRDNQPQHF
J gene: TRBJ1-5
D gene: NA
CDR3 length: 15
V gene: TRBV10-2
clone size: NA

CDR3 DNA: TGTGCCAGCAGTGCAACAGGCCTGGAGCAGTTCTTC
CDR3 protein: CASSATGLEQFF
J gene: TRBJ2-1
D gene: NA
CDR3 length: 12
V gene: TRBV27
clone size: NA

CDR3 DNA: TGTGCCAGCAGCTTCGCCGCCCAGTCTGGACGGTTGAACACTGAAGCTTTCTTT
CDR3 protein: CASSFAAQSGRLNTEAFF
J gene: TRBJ1-1
D gene: NA
CDR3 length: 18
V gene: TRBV7-8
clone size: once

CDR3 DNA: TGTGCCAGCAGCCCTGACAGGATGGAGACCCAGTACTTC
CDR3 protein: CASSPDRMETQYF
J gene: TRBJ2-5
D gene: NA
CDR3 length: 13
V gene: TRBV11-2
clone size: NA

CDR3 DNA: TGTGCCAGCAGCGTAGTTGGAGAGACCCAGTACTTC
CDR3 protein: CASSVVGETQYF
J gene: TRBJ2-5
D gene: NA
CDR3 length: 12
V gene: TRBV9
clone size: NA

CDR3 DNA: TGTGCCAGCAGCCTACAGGGTCCTCGCAATCAGCCCCAGCATTTT
CDR3 protein: CASSLQGPRNQPQHF
J gene: TRBJ1-5
D gene: NA
CDR3 length: 15
V gene: TRBV28
clone size: NA

CDR3 DNA: TGTGCCAGCAGCTTAGCGGAACTACGGGGTGAAAAACTGTTTTTT
CDR3 protein: CASSLAELRGEKLFF
J gene: TRBJ1-4
D gene: NA
CDR3 length: 15
V gene: TRBV7-9
clone size: NA

CDR3 DNA: TGTGCCAGTAGTATGGGTCCGGGATGGGAGACCCAGTACTTC
CDR3 protein: CASSMGPGWETQYF
J gene: TRBJ2-5
D gene: NA
CDR3 length: 14
V gene: TRBV19
clone size: NA

CDR3 DNA: TGCGCCAGCAGCTTGGGGGACTATGGCTACACCTTC
CDR3 protein: CASSLGDYGYTF
J gene: TRBJ1-2
D gene: NA
CDR3 length: 12
V gene: TRBV5-1
clone size: NA

CDR3 DNA: TGTGCCAGCCGACAGTCCGGGGATATCACTGAAGCTTTCTTT
CDR3 protein: CASRQSGDITEAFF
J gene: TRBJ1-1
D gene: NA
CDR3 length: 14
V gene: TRBV25-1
clone size: NA

CDR3 DNA: TGTGCCGGCAGGAATTGGGGGCGAGATGGCTACACCTTC
CDR3 protein: CAGRNWGRDGYTF
J gene: TRBJ1-2
D gene: NA
CDR3 length: 13
V gene: TRBV2
clone size: NA

CDR3 DNA: TGTGCCTGGAGGCACGATCAGGGACTAAAAGAGACCCAGTACTTC
CDR3 protein: CAWRHDQGLKETQYF
J gene: TRBJ2-5
D gene: TRBD2
CDR3 length: 15
V gene: TRBV30
clone size: NA

CDR3 DNA: TGTGCCAGCAGCGGAACCGGGTTTGTAGATACGCAGTATTTT
CDR3 protein: CASSGTGFVDTQYF
J gene: TRBJ2-3
D gene: NA
CDR3 length: 14
V gene: TRBV9
clone size: NA

CDR3 DNA: TGCGCCAGCAGCTTGGCCGGGGACAGCAGGCAGCCCCAGCATTTT
CDR3 protein: CASSLAGDSRQPQHF
J gene: TRBJ1-5
D gene: TRBD1
CDR3 length: 15
V gene: TRBV5-1
clone size: NA

CDR3 DNA: TGCAGCGTGGCTATGGACAGGTTGAACACTGAAGCTTTCTTT
CDR3 protein: CSVAMDRLNTEAFF
J gene: TRBJ1-1
D gene: TRBD1
CDR3 length: 14
V gene: TRBV29-1
clone size: NA

CDR3 DNA: TGTGCCAGCAAGGAAGGGTTCACTGAAGCTTTCTTT
CDR3 protein: CASKEGFTEAFF
J gene: TRBJ1-1
D gene: NA
CDR3 length: 12
V gene: TRBV7-9
clone size: NA

CDR3 DNA: TGTGCCAGCAGCGTATCCGGGCGGCTTTGGAATTCACCCCTCCACTTT
CDR3 protein: CASSVSGRLWNSPLHF
J gene: TRBJ1-6
D gene: NA
CDR3 length: 16
V gene: TRBV9
clone size: NA

CDR3 DNA: TGTGCCAGCAGTTTGCGGGACCCTCGAACCAATGAGCAGTTCTTC
CDR3 protein: CASSLRDPRTNEQFF
J gene: TRBJ2-1
D gene: NA
CDR3 length: 15
V gene: TRBV6-2/TRBV6-3
clone size: NA

CDR3 DNA: TGTGCCAGCAGGGGGTGGGGATCAAGCTCCTATAATTCACCCCTCCACTTT
CDR3 protein: CASRGWGSSSYNSPLHF
J gene: TRBJ1-6
D gene: NA
CDR3 length: 17
V gene: TRBV28
clone size: once

CDR3 DNA: TGTGCCAGCAGCCTAGAGCGGGAGGGGTCCCAGTACTTC
CDR3 protein: CASSLEREGSQYF
J gene: TRBJ2-5
D gene: TRBD2
CDR3 length: 13
V gene: TRBV14
clone size: NA

CDR3 DNA: TGTGCCAGCACACGAGGGACGTTCACAGATACGCAGTATTTT
CDR3 protein: CASTRGTFTDTQYF
J gene: TRBJ2-3
D gene: NA
CDR3 length: 14
V gene: TRBV28
clone size: NA

CDR3 DNA: TGTGCCAGCAGCGTAAGGGTAGCGGGAGACGCAGATACGCAGTATTTT
CDR3 protein: CASSVRVAGDADTQYF
J gene: TRBJ2-3
D gene: TRBD2
CDR3 length: 16
V gene: TRBV5-6
clone size: NA

CDR3 DNA: TGTGCCAGCAGCAAAGCTGGGCGAAAGGGTAGGAGCGGGGAGCTGTTTTTT
CDR3 protein: CASSKAGRKGRSGELFF
J gene: TRBJ2-2
D gene: NA
CDR3 length: 17
V gene: TRBV21-1
clone size: NA

CDR3 DNA: TGTGCCAGTAGTCCACAGAGAAACACTGAAGCTTTCTTT
CDR3 protein: CASSPQRNTEAFF
J gene: TRBJ1-1
D gene: NA
CDR3 length: 13
V gene: TRBV19
clone size: NA

CDR3 DNA: TGTGCCAGCAGCGAGACTGTTAGCAATCCCGTTAAAGAGCATTTT
CDR3 protein: CASSETVSNPVKEHF
J gene: TRBJ1-5
D gene: NA
CDR3 length: 15
V gene: TRBV6-5
clone size: NA

CDR3 DNA: TGTGCCAGCAGCTTGGCCGGGCAAGGGGAGACCCAGTACTTC
CDR3 protein: CASSLAGQGETQYF
J gene: TRBJ2-5
D gene: NA
CDR3 length: 14
V gene: TRBV5-5
clone size: NA

CDR3 DNA: TGTGCCAGCAGCTCAGCCCAGGGTGCAACTAATGAAAAACTGTTTTTT
CDR3 protein: CASSSAQGATNEKLFF
J gene: TRBJ1-4
D gene: NA
CDR3 length: 16
V gene: TRBV4-2
clone size: NA

CDR3 DNA: TGTGCCAGCAAGTTTAGGTATAATGAGCAGTTCTTC
CDR3 protein: CASKFRYNEQFF
J gene: TRBJ2-1
D gene: NA
CDR3 length: 12
V gene: TRBV6-5
clone size: NA

CDR3 DNA: TGTGCCAGCAGTCCTGGACAGCCGCAGGGCTATGGCTACACCTTC
CDR3 protein: CASSPGQPQGYGYTF
J gene: TRBJ1-2
D gene: NA
CDR3 length: 15
V gene: TRBV28
clone size: NA

CDR3 DNA: TGTGCCAGCAGCTTAGTGGGGGATGCGAACACTGAAGCTTTCTTT
CDR3 protein: CASSLVGDANTEAFF
J gene: TRBJ1-1
D gene: NA
CDR3 length: 15
V gene: TRBV13
clone size: NA

CDR3 DNA: TGTGCCAGCAGTTTATCTCCAGGTGGAGCTTTCTTT
CDR3 protein: CASSLSPGGAFF
J gene: TRBJ1-1
D gene: NA
CDR3 length: 12
V gene: TRBV12-3/TRBV12-4
clone size: NA

CDR3 DNA: TGTGCCAGCAGTTTAGCGGCGGCGAGCTCCTACGAGCAGTACTTC
CDR3 protein: CASSLAAASSYEQYF
J gene: TRBJ2-7
D gene: NA
CDR3 length: 15
V gene: TRBV27
clone size: NA

CDR3 DNA: TGCGCCAGCAGCTTGGCCCTGCAGGGACCGAATGAAAAACTGTTTTTT
CDR3 protein: CASSLALQGPNEKLFF
J gene: TRBJ1-4
D gene: NA
CDR3 length: 16
V gene: TRBV5-1
clone size: NA

CDR3 DNA: TGTGCCATCAGTGAGTTTGGGGGCCGCAATCAGCCCCAGCATTTT
CDR3 protein: CAISEFGGRNQPQHF
J gene: TRBJ1-5
D gene: NA
CDR3 length: 15
V gene: TRBV10-3
clone size: NA

CDR3 DNA: TGTGCCAGCAGTTTTTGGGACATTCAAGCCCCTAGCAATCAGCCCCAGCATTTT
CDR3 protein: CASSFWDIQAPSNQPQHF
J gene: TRBJ1-5
D gene: NA
CDR3 length: 18
V gene: TRBV28
clone size: NA

CDR3 DNA: TGTGCCAGCAGCCCGGGGACAGCAACTAATGAAAAACTGTTTTTT
CDR3 protein: CASSPGTATNEKLFF
J gene: TRBJ1-4
D gene: TRBD1
CDR3 length: 15
V gene: TRBV7-9
clone size: NA

CDR3 DNA: TGCGCCAGCAGCGGGACTACCTCCTACAATGAGCAGTTCTTC
CDR3 protein: CASSGTTSYNEQFF
J gene: TRBJ2-1
D gene: TRBD2
CDR3 length: 14
V gene: TRBV5-1
clone size: NA

CDR3 DNA: TGTGCCAGCAGTTTTACCCGGAGTGGTGGTGCAGTGGGAATCACTGAAGCTTTCTTT
CDR3 protein: CASSFTRSGGAVGITEAFF
J gene: TRBJ1-1
D gene: NA
CDR3 length: 19
V gene: TRBV28
clone size: NA

CDR3 DNA: TGCGCCAGCAGCTTGGGACAGGGGCCGAGTAACTATGGCTACACCTTC
CDR3 protein: CASSLGQGPSNYGYTF
J gene: TRBJ1-2
D gene: TRBD1
CDR3 length: 16
V gene: TRBV5-1
clone size: NA

CDR3 DNA: TGTGCCAGCAGCTCATCAGCGAACACTGAAGCTTTCTTT
CDR3 protein: CASSSSANTEAFF
J gene: TRBJ1-1
D gene: NA
CDR3 length: 13
V gene: TRBV7-9
clone size: NA

CDR3 DNA: TGTGCCAGCTTCCAGGGGAACTATGGCTACACCTTC
CDR3 protein: CASFQGNYGYTF
J gene: TRBJ1-2
D gene: NA
CDR3 length: 12
V gene: TRBV6-5
clone size: NA

CDR3 DNA: TGTGCCAGCAGCCGAAGACAGGGTGCGGAGGAGACCCAGTACTTC
CDR3 protein: CASSRRQGAEETQYF
J gene: TRBJ2-5
D gene: TRBD1
CDR3 length: 15
V gene: TRBV7-9
clone size: NA

CDR3 DNA: TGCGCCAGCAGCTACCTACCCCTGGGCGGGAGAACAGATACGCAGTATTTT
CDR3 protein: CASSYLPLGGRTDTQYF
J gene: TRBJ2-3
D gene: TRBD2
CDR3 length: 17
V gene: TRBV5-1
clone size: NA

CDR3 DNA: TGTGCCAGCAGCTTTACCTACGAGCAGTACTTC
CDR3 protein: CASSFTYEQYF
J gene: TRBJ2-7
D gene: NA
CDR3 length: 11
V gene: TRBV7-2
clone size: NA